One sample yielded the 12 T cell receptor beta chains listed below, sequenced in a study of blood T cell repertoires in COVID-19. Assay: immunoSEQ multiplex PCR; the TCRdb copy retains only in-frame clones and omits some. The sample lists fewer than 150,000 clones; about 80% were seen once. The specimen sequenced was peripheral blood. The receptor set was obtained from a human donor in a cohort sampled during active COVID-19.

This chain's CDR3 is CASSMRTGQETQYF. The CDR3 DNA sequence: TGTGCCAGTAGTATGAGGACAGGCCAAGAGACCCAGTACTTC. The rearrangement joins TRBV19 to TRBJ2-5; TRBD1 aligns across 7 bases. Germline values: CDR1 LNHDA, CDR2 SQIVND (reference sequence). The V and J ends lost 3 bases and 1 base, in that order; junction bases with no gene match: 2. This CDR3 region has 14 residues.

The chain combines TRBV7-2 with TRBJ1-2, with a possible D match to TRBD1 (6 bases). The germline V gene has CDR1 SGHTA and CDR2 FQGNSA. V was cut by 3 bases and J by 7 bases, with 18 bases left in between. CDR3 length: 15 amino acids. CDR3 protein: CASSFTPTGHGGYTF. The CDR3, as DNA: TGTGCCAGCAGCTTTACCCCCACAGGGCATGGTGGCTACACCTTC.

This clone appeared a single time. The V and J genes are TRBV9 and TRBJ2-2; TRBD1 aligns across 8 bases. The CDR3 sequence is 16 residues long. Germline V gene lookup returns CDR1 SGDLS and CDR2 YYNGEE. Trimming at V came to 0 bases and at J to 3 bases, leaving 4 bases not matched to a gene. In DNA form, the CDR3 reads TGTGCCAGCAGCGTAGTGCAGGGGGCGGACACCGGGGAGCTGTTTTTT. Encoded protein: CASSVVQGADTGELFF.

This chain connects TRBV19 to TRBJ2-7; 7 bases fit TRBD1. From germline, CDR1 is LNHDA and CDR2 SQIVND (reference sequence). This CDR3 contains 12 residues. After removal of 3 bases from V and 10 bases from J, the junction contained 6 bases not matched to a gene. For the CDR3, the DNA is TGTGCCAGTAGTATGGACAGGTCTCGTCAGTACTTC. This translates into CASSMDRSRQYF. Filled out from reference TRBV19 and TRBJ2-7, the complete variable domain reads DGGITQSPKYLFRKEGQNVTLSCEQNLNHDAMYWYRQDPGQGLRLIYYSQIVNDFQKGDIAEGYSVSREKKESFPLTVTSAQKNPTAFYLCASSMDRSRQYFGPGTRLTVT.

This clone has only one observation. The chain employs TRBV15 and TRBJ1-2, with 7 bases fitting TRBD1. The V gene end was trimmed by 5 bases and the J gene end by 7 bases; junction bases not matched to a gene: 7. There are 13 residues in the CDR3. Germline assignment: CDR1 LNHNV and CDR2 YYDKDF (reference sequence). Here the CDR3 reads CATSSRTGSGYTF. In DNA, the CDR3 is TGTGCCACCAGCTCTCGGACAGGATCTGGCTACACCTTC.

This chain connects TRBV27 to TRBJ2-5; D possibly corresponds to TRBD1 (6 bases). Germline V gives CDR1 MNHEY, CDR2 SMNVEV (reference sequence). V dropped 8 bases and J dropped 1 base, with 20 bases sitting between them. The CDR3 spans 16 residues. CDR3 loop: CASAPTAGALQETQYF. In nucleotides, the CDR3 is TGTGCCAGCGCCCCAACGGCAGGGGCGCTCCAAGAGACCCAGTACTTC.

This clone was seen a few times. CDR3 in amino acids: CSASPSGGSLQETQYF. The DNA of the CDR3 is TGCAGTGCTAGTCCGAGCGGGGGGTCGCTCCAAGAGACCCAGTACTTC. The rearrangement links TRBV20-1 to TRBJ2-5, with 9 bases fitting TRBD2. V gave up 3 bases and J gave up 1 base; unmatched junction bases: 9. CDR1 is DFQATT, CDR2 SNEGSKA, per germline (reference sequence). The CDR3 spans 16 residues.

CDR3 protein: CASSRGLAGDEQFF. For the CDR3, the DNA is TGTGCCAGCAGCCGGGGACTAGCGGGGGATGAGCAGTTCTTC. V gene TRBV3-1 (or the pseudogene TRBV3-2) combines with J gene TRBJ2-1, with 14 bases matching TRBD2. Germline V gives CDR1 LGHDT, CDR2 YNNKEL (reference sequence). V was pared by 4 bases and J by 8 bases, with 1 base of the junction left unmatched. CDR3 length: 14 amino acids.

This clone has just a few counts. The gene calls are TRBV12-5 and TRBJ2-2, with 7 bases identical to TRBD1. The CDR3 spans 15 residues. V was pared by 3 bases and J by 5 bases, with 6 bases of the junction left unmatched. Germline CDR1 is LGHNT and CDR2 is FRNRAP. The CDR3 spells CASGFGTVFTGELFF. DNA for the CDR3: TGTGCTAGTGGTTTTGGGACAGTTTTTACCGGGGAGCTGTTTTTT.

The rearrangement uses TRBV7-2 and TRBJ1-2, with 7 positions matching TRBD1. This CDR3 region has 11 residues. V trimming: 9 bases; J trimming: 4 bases; junction bases outside the gene matches: 2. Germline CDR1 SGHTA, CDR2 FQGNSA. CDR3 protein: CASHRGYGYTF. In DNA, the CDR3 is TGTGCCAGTCACAGGGGCTATGGCTACACCTTC.

V is TRBV29-1 and J is TRBJ1-2, with D unresolved. The germline V and J ends were trimmed by 4 bases and 1 base, with 7 bases remaining between them. CDR1 is SQVTM, CDR2 ANQGSEA, per germline. The CDR3 spans 12 residues. The CDR3 region has the DNA TGCAGCGTTGTAGTACTTAACTATGGCTACACCTTC. It encodes CSVVVLNYGYTF.

This clone occurred a few times. The J gene is TRBJ1-5, the V gene TRBV27; D gene unclear. V was shortened by 4 bases and J by 3 bases, with 19 bases between the two germline ends. Germline V CDR1 and CDR2: MNHEY, SMNVEV (reference sequence). CDR3 length: 17 amino acids. The CDR3 DNA follows: TGTGCCAGCAGTTATGGGCGTCCCAACAATGTCAATCAGCCCCAGCATTTT. Protein: CASSYGRPNNVNQPQHF.